This T cell receptor beta chain was recovered during a study of metastatic and nonmetastatic thyroid tumors. Overall study context: Comparative analysis of repertoires was undertaken across blood and tumor or nodule tissue obtained from malignant and benign thyroid patients. General study points: As reported, TCR beta diversity in blood and tumor was significantly higher in malignant thyroid tumors than in benign nodules.

Authors' methods: A papillary thyroid cancer distant-metastasis classifier was built from CDR3 differences across clinicopathological groups. TCRdb used MiXCR to call clones anew from the PCR reads. The V and J calls shown here were made by TCRdb, not taken from the authors' results. The sample records 21,000 or so clones, approximately 12% being singletons. CDR1 and CDR2 (germline): SGHVS, FNYEAQ. The V end lost 3 bases, the J end lost 5 bases, and 20 bases lay between the germline ends. This CDR3 region has 16 residues. As concerns this clone: As yet, its antigen is unknown.

Nobody among the patients had been given any treatment before thyroid surgery. The chain links TRBV7-6 to TRBJ2-7, with D uncertain. The sequence was collected from a male donor with papillary thyroid cancer or a benign thyroid nodule (not recorded which). Some clones in this sample may be carry-over from other donors' samples. The sequenced sample consisted of blood. CDR3 bases: TGTGCCAGCAGCTTCGGCACCGACCCACGTTTGGACGAGCAGTACTTC. Its protein is CASSFGTDPRLDEQYF.